Listed below are T cell receptor beta chains from one sample, sequenced in a study of blood T cell repertoires in COVID-19. The repertoire was sequenced with immunoSEQ multiplex PCR; TCRdb's copy has only in-frame clones and lacks some. Among tens of thousands of clones listed, 88% were seen once. The sequenced material came from peripheral blood. These receptors all stem from a man between 65 and 80 years old with acute or convalescent COVID-19. Each CDR3 is given with its conserved first and last residue. Each record gives: clone size, J gene, D gene, CDR3 length, V gene, CDR3 protein, CDR3 DNA. D genes are given only for firm matches. Clone sizes are given selectively: once, few, many, or a class where the clone is expanded.

>-|TRBJ2-1|TRBD2|15|TRBV5-1
CASSPRPGLAREQFF
TGCGCCAGCAGCCCAAGACCGGGACTAGCACGTGAGCAGTTCTTC
>-|TRBJ1-5|TRBD1|13|TRBV27
CASSQTGERPQHF
TGTGCCAGCAGTCAGACAGGGGAGAGGCCCCAGCATTTT
>-|TRBJ2-3|TRBD2|15|TRBV5-6
CASAGLAVNTDTQYF
TGTGCCAGTGCGGGACTAGCGGTAAACACAGATACGCAGTATTTT
>-|TRBJ1-2|TRBD1|16|TRBV13
CASSSTGTGVNYGYTF
TGTGCCAGCAGCTCCACCGGGACAGGTGTTAACTATGGCTACACCTTC
>-|TRBJ2-7|TRBD1|16|TRBV5-6
CASSSGQVLVVYEQYF
TGTGCCAGCAGCTCGGGACAGGTGTTAGTTGTGTACGAGCAGTACTTC
>-|TRBJ2-7|-|15|TRBV27
CASSLSWQGRGEQYF
TGTGCCAGCAGTTTATCTTGGCAGGGGAGAGGCGAGCAGTACTTC
>-|TRBJ1-1|-|16|TRBV4-2
CASSQVGSPENTEAFF
TGTGCCAGCAGCCAAGTTGGCTCCCCCGAGAACACTGAAGCTTTCTTT
>once|TRBJ2-1|TRBD2|15|TRBV24-1
CATSDVTSGSSEQFF
TGTGCCACCAGTGACGTTACTAGCGGGAGTAGTGAGCAGTTCTTC
>-|TRBJ1-4|-|16|TRBV5-1
CASSFSNGRENEKLFF
TGCGCCAGCAGCTTTTCAAACGGGAGAGAGAATGAAAAACTGTTTTTT
>-|TRBJ2-1|-|14|TRBV28
CASSRIGSYNEQFF
TGTGCCAGCAGTCGCATCGGGTCGTACAATGAGCAGTTCTTC
>-|TRBJ1-2|-|14|TRBV18
CASSPEGLGYGYTF
TGTGCCAGCTCACCGGAGGGGCTTGGCTATGGCTACACCTTC
>-|TRBJ2-3|-|17|TRBV9
CASSAKREQLATDTQYF
TGTGCCAGCAGCGCGAAGAGGGAGCAGTTAGCCACAGATACGCAGTATTTT
>-|TRBJ2-7|-|11|TRBV2
CASRETYEQYF
TGTGCCAGCAGGGAGACTTACGAGCAGTACTTC
>-|TRBJ2-3|TRBD1|15|TRBV9
CASSGAPTGMDTQYF
TGTGCCAGCAGCGGAGCGCCGACAGGGATGGATACGCAGTATTTT
>-|TRBJ2-1|TRBD2|16|TRBV5-8
CASSWVRTSGYNEQFF
TGTGCCAGCAGCTGGGTTCGGACTAGCGGCTACAATGAGCAGTTCTTC
>-|TRBJ2-7|-|15|TRBV6-2/TRBV6-3
CASSRRPTGTYEQYF
TGTGCCAGCAGCCGCAGACCCACAGGGACCTACGAGCAGTACTTC
>-|TRBJ2-3|-|15|TRBV6-5
CASSYGTTSTDTQYF
TGTGCCAGCAGTTACGGGACAACTAGCACAGATACGCAGTATTTT
>few|TRBJ2-5|TRBD2|18|TRBV7-8
CASSLGLAGLDDQETQYF
TGTGCCAGCAGCTTAGGGCTAGCGGGGCTTGACGATCAAGAGACCCAGTACTTC
>few|TRBJ1-1|-|14|TRBV7-2
CASSLDRWDTEAFF
TGTGCCAGCAGCTTAGACAGGTGGGACACTGAAGCTTTCTTT
>-|TRBJ2-3|TRBD2|15|TRBV5-1
CASSLAGGTRGTQYF
TGCGCCAGCAGCCTAGCGGGAGGGACTCGCGGTACGCAGTATTTT
>-|TRBJ2-7|-|13|TRBV5-4
CASSHQGTYEQYF
TGTGCCAGCAGCCACCAGGGTACCTACGAGCAGTACTTC
>-|TRBJ2-3|-|13|TRBV10-1
CARPREVTDTQYF
TGCGCCAGACCCCGAGAAGTCACAGATACGCAGTATTTT
>-|TRBJ1-2|-|13|TRBV28
CASRPPAAYGYTF
TGTGCCAGCAGACCCCCCGCGGCCTATGGCTACACCTTC
>-|TRBJ1-5|-|17|TRBV5-1
CASSLAPGQNSNQPQHF
TGCGCCAGCAGCTTGGCCCCTGGACAGAATAGCAATCAGCCCCAGCATTTT
>medium-sized|TRBJ1-1|-|14|TRBV4-2
CASSQEAGETEAFF
TGTGCCAGCAGCCAAGAGGCCGGGGAGACTGAAGCTTTCTTT
>-|TRBJ1-6|-|13|TRBV7-3
CASSSALISPLHF
TGTGCCAGCAGCTCCGCGCTGATTTCACCCCTCCACTTT
>-|TRBJ2-2|TRBD2|15|TRBV11-2
CASSPGLVKAGELFF
TGTGCCAGCAGCCCGGGACTAGTTAAAGCCGGGGAGCTGTTTTTT
>-|TRBJ1-2|TRBD1|15|TRBV10-3
CATISNAGGIDGYTF
TGTGCCACCATCTCGAATGCAGGGGGCATCGATGGCTACACCTTC
>-|TRBJ2-7|TRBD1|14|TRBV7-2
CASSLQGAAYEQYF
TGTGCCAGCAGCTTACAGGGGGCCGCCTACGAGCAGTACTTC
>-|TRBJ2-3|-|14|TRBV28
CASRLSPYTDTQYF
TGTGCCAGCAGGCTCAGTCCATACACAGATACGCAGTATTTT
>-|TRBJ2-2|TRBD1|17|TRBV5-6
CASSLFPGQANTGELFF
TGTGCCAGCAGCTTGTTCCCGGGACAGGCGAACACCGGGGAGCTGTTTTTT
>-|TRBJ2-2|-|14|TRBV7-9
CASRLGHNTGELFF
TGTGCCAGCAGGTTGGGACACAACACCGGGGAGCTGTTTTTT
>-|TRBJ2-7|TRBD2|14|TRBV18
CASRTSASSYEQYF
TGTGCCAGTCGAACTAGCGCAAGCTCCTACGAGCAGTACTTC
>-|TRBJ1-5|TRBD1|18|TRBV5-6
CASSWGQGAMNSNQPQHF
TGTGCCAGCAGCTGGGGACAGGGTGCGATGAATAGCAATCAGCCCCAGCATTTT
>once|TRBJ1-2|-|13|TRBV28
CASSLVANYGYTF
TGTGCCAGCAGTTTAGTAGCTAACTATGGCTACACCTTC
>-|TRBJ2-2|TRBD2|15|TRBV28
CASRVAGVGPGELFF
TGTGCCAGCAGGGTAGCGGGAGTGGGACCCGGGGAGCTGTTTTTT
>-|TRBJ2-5|-|13|TRBV5-1
CASSPRGGETQYF
TGCGCCAGCAGCCCGAGGGGGGGGGAGACCCAGTACTTC
>-|TRBJ2-1|TRBD1|15|TRBV28
CASSLPLTGRNEQFF
TGTGCCAGCAGTCTCCCCTTGACAGGGCGGAATGAGCAGTTCTTC
>-|TRBJ2-7|TRBD1|12|TRBV7-2
CASSLDRGEQYF
TGTGCCAGCAGCTTAGACAGGGGCGAGCAGTACTTC
>once|TRBJ1-2|TRBD1|13|TRBV28
CASTLQGAEGYTF
TGTGCCAGCACCTTACAGGGGGCAGAAGGCTACACCTTC
>-|TRBJ1-3|-|15|TRBV7-9
CASSWRGSSGNTIYF
TGTGCCAGCAGCTGGAGGGGTAGCTCTGGAAACACCATATATTTT
>-|TRBJ2-3|TRBD2|18|TRBV24-1
CATSDFGTSGASTDTQYF
TGTGCCACCAGTGATTTTGGGACTAGCGGAGCCAGCACAGATACGCAGTATTTT
>-|TRBJ2-5|-|15|TRBV11-3
CARRAGAFYQETQYF
TGTGCCAGAAGGGCGGGGGCTTTCTACCAAGAGACCCAGTACTTC
>-|TRBJ2-7|TRBD1|16|TRBV18
CASSPGQGANSYEQYF
TGTGCCAGCTCACCGGGACAGGGGGCGAATTCCTACGAGCAGTACTTC
>-|TRBJ2-2|-|13|TRBV12-3/TRBV12-4
CASSRSLTGELFF
TGTGCCAGCAGTCGTAGCCTGACCGGGGAGCTGTTTTTT
>-|TRBJ2-3|-|16|TRBV15
CATSRDFRDTSDTQYF
TGTGCCACCAGCAGAGACTTCAGGGATACATCAGATACGCAGTATTTT
>-|TRBJ2-5|-|13|TRBV13
CASSRLEGETQYF
TGTGCCAGCAGCCGATTAGAGGGAGAGACCCAGTACTTC
>-|TRBJ1-2|-|12|TRBV12-3/TRBV12-4
CASSQANYGYTF
TGTGCCAGCAGTCAGGCTAACTATGGCTACACCTTC
>-|TRBJ2-1|-|11|TRBV29-1
CSVSEIGEQFF
TGCAGCGTTTCTGAGATCGGTGAGCAGTTCTTC
>-|TRBJ2-5|-|14|TRBV2
CAARRGMTSETQYF
TGTGCCGCCCGACGAGGGATGACTAGTGAGACCCAGTACTTC
>-|TRBJ1-1|TRBD1|14|TRBV28
CASSPGDRDTEAFF
TGTGCCAGCAGTCCGGGGGACAGGGACACTGAAGCTTTCTTT
>-|TRBJ2-5|TRBD2|14|TRBV18
CASSPGLDRETQYF
TGTGCCAGCTCACCGGGACTAGACAGAGAGACCCAGTACTTC
>-|TRBJ2-7|TRBD2|15|TRBV5-1
CASSLGGLAVEEQYF
TGCGCCAGCAGCTTGGGTGGGCTAGCGGTTGAGGAGCAGTACTTC
>-|TRBJ1-6|TRBD1|15|TRBV5-6
CASSLLGQGGSPLHF
TGTGCCAGCAGCTTGCTTGGACAGGGAGGTTCACCCCTCCACTTT